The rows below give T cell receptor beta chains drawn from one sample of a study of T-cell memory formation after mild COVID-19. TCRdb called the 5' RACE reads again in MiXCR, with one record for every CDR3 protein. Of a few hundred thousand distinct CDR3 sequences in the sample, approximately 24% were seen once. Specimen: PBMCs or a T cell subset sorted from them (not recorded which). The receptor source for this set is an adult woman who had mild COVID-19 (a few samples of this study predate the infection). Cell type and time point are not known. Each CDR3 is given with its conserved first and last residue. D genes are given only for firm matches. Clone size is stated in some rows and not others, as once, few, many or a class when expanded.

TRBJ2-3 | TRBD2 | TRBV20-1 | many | TGCAGTGCTACGGAGGGACTAGCGGGGGGGCAAGATACGCAGTATTTT | CSATEGLAGGQDTQYF
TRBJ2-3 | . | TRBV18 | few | TGTGCCAGTGCAGATGGGAAGTCTACGCAGTATTTT | CASADGKSTQYF
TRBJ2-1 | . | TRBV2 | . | TGTGCCAGCACGTCCTACAATGAGCAGTTCTTC | CASTSYNEQFF
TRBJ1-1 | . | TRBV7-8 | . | TGTGCCAGCAGCTTTGGCAGGGGGAACACTGAAGCTTTCTTT | CASSFGRGNTEAFF
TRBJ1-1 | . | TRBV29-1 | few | TGCAGCGCATTACAGGGAATCGCTTTCTTT | CSALQGIAFF
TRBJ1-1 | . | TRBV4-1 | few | TGCGCCAGCAGCCAAGAGTTAGACATGAACACTGAAGCTTTCTTT | CASSQELDMNTEAFF
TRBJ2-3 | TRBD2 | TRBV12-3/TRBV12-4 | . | TGTGCCAGCAGTTTACTAGCGGGAGGGGACACAGATACGCAGTATTTT | CASSLLAGGDTDTQYF
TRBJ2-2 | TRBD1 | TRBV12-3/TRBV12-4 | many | TGTGCCAGCAGTTTATGGACAGGGATGGGCCGGGAGCTGTTTTTT | CASSLWTGMGRELFF
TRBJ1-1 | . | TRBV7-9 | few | TGTGCCAGCAGCCTCGTCGGCAGTGGCGCACCGATGGAAGCTTTCTTT | CASSLVGSGAPMEAFF
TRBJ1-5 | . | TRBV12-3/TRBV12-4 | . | TGTGCCAGCAGACGCAAGGGGGTTAATCAGCCCCAGCATTTT | CASRRKGVNQPQHF
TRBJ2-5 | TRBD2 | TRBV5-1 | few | TGCGCCAGCAGCAGCGGGAGGAACCTCCAAGAGACCCAGTACTTC | CASSSGRNLQETQYF
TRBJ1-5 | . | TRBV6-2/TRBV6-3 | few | TGTGCCAGCAGTCACCGGGCCCAGCCCCAGCATTTT | CASSHRAQPQHF
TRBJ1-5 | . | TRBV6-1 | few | TGTGCCAGCAGTGGAACCCAGCCCCAGCATTTT | CASSGTQPQHF
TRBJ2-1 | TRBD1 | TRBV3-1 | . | TGTGCCAGCAGCCAAGGGACAGGGATCAATGAGCAGTTCTTC | CASSQGTGINEQFF
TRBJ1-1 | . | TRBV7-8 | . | TGTGCCAGCTTCTTCGGGGGGTTGAACACTGAAGCTTTCTTT | CASFFGGLNTEAFF
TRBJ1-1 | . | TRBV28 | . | TGTGCCAGCACGACGGGTACTGAAGCTTTCTTT | CASTTGTEAFF
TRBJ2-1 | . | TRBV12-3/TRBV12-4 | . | TGTGCCAGCAGATCTATGGGTGAGCAGTTCTTC | CASRSMGEQFF
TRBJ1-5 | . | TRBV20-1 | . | TGCAGTGCTAGAGGCGGAATTCAGCCCCAGCATTTT | CSARGGIQPQHF
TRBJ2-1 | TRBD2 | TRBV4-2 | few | TGTGCCAGCAGCCAAGATACGGACGGGGGGGCCAGTGAGCAGTTCTTC | CASSQDTDGGASEQFF
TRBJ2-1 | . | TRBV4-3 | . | TGCGCCAGCAGCCAAGCAGGGTTAAGTCACAATGAGCAGTTCTTC | CASSQAGLSHNEQFF
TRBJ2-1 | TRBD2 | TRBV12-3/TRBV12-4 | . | TGTGCCAGCACCTCGGGAGGAGGCAATGAGCAGTTCTTC | CASTSGGGNEQFF
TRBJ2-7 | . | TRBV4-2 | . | TGTGCCAGCAGCCAAGAGGGTCTCCTTGGCGAGCAGTACTTC | CASSQEGLLGEQYF